This T cell receptor beta chain was found in a study of T cells in Graves' hyperthyroidism and ophthalmopathy. The study's findings and limits: Before onset, ophthalmopathy was predicted by the model a median 6.5 months earlier.

This clonotype was counted many times. Antigen specificity is unknown. The V end was cut by 5 bases, the J end by 2 bases, with 12 bases between. Germline V CDR1 and CDR2: GTSNPN, SVGIG (reference sequence). This CDR3 has 13 amino acids. There were TCR beta CDR3 regions amplified from RNA transcripts. TCR CDR3 regions were first amplified by RT-PCR with HTBI primers. TCRdb redid the calling of the multiplex PCR reads with MiXCR, one entry per CDR3 protein. The table records a few hundred thousand distinct CDR3 sequences, about a sixth of them present only once. The source is a man aged 40-55 years with Graves' hyperthyroidism. This rearrangement joins TRBV30 to TRBJ2-5, with a weak D call TRBD1 (6 bases). Sequencing was carried out using blood. The CDR3 spells CAWATGYQETQYF. CDR3 in DNA: TGTGCCTGGGCGACAGGATATCAAGAGACCCAGTACTTC.